The 5 T cell receptor beta chains below were found in one sample sequenced in a study of T cell clones after liver transplantation. Sequencing was performed with immunoSEQ multiplex PCR; in TCRdb, only in-frame clones are kept and a portion is missing. Found here are some 40,000 clones, 70% to 90% of them singletons; the top ten hold 2% to 2.5%. The sequenced sample was CD4+ T cells from blood, obtained 24 months after liver transplant. The receptors were gathered from a human patient who received a liver transplant. Part of the T cells may come from the graft donor.

The J gene is TRBJ1-1, the V gene TRBV18, with D possibly TRBD1 on 5 matching bases. Trimming took off 1 base at V and 3 bases at J, with 12 bases between the two ends. Germline CDR1 reads KGHSH; CDR2 reads LQKENI. The CDR3 is 15 residues long. CDR3 coding DNA: TGTGCCAGCTCACCACAGGCAGGGAAGGACACTGAAGCTTTCTTT. Its translation: CASSPQAGKDTEAFF.

About this clone itself: This specimen includes other DNA sequences encoding the same CDR3. The V gene is TRBV5-1, the J gene TRBJ2-3; 8 bases agree with TRBD2. The CDR3 covers 15 residues. Germline values: CDR1 SGHRS, CDR2 YFSETQ. V was pared by 4 bases and J by 0 bases, with 4 bases of the junction left unmatched. CDR3 sequence reads: CASSLAGTSTDTQYF. The CDR3 DNA reads TGCGCCAGCAGCCTAGCGGGTACTAGCACAGATACGCAGTATTTT.

The rearrangement links TRBV28 to TRBJ2-1, with D tentatively TRBD2 (5 bases). Trimming removed 5 bases from V and 0 bases from J, with 23 bases in between. Germline values: CDR1 MDHEN, CDR2 SYDVKM. This CDR3 region has 19 residues. The CDR3 loop reads CASSLVSSLLSSSYNEQFF. The CDR3 coding sequence is TGTGCCAGCAGTCTCGTTTCTAGCCTATTGAGCAGCTCCTACAATGAGCAGTTCTTC.

A few counts support this clone. The chain is built from TRBV21-1 and TRBJ2-3; the table gives TRBD2 as D, unverified against the DNA. TRBV21-1 is termed a pseudogene. The CDR3 runs 16 residues. CDR3 DNA: TGTGCCAGCAGCAAAGCCCCCGGGGAAAGCACAGATACGCAGTATTTT. This gives the protein CASSKAPGESTDTQYF.

This chain links TRBV5-1 with TRBJ1-1; 8 bases fit TRBD1. The germline gives CDR1 SGHRS, CDR2 YFSETQ. V lost 0 bases and J lost 3; bases outside the gene matches: 1. The CDR3 covers 14 residues. CDR3 sequence: CASSLDRGDTEAFF. The DNA of the CDR3 is TGCGCCAGCAGCTTGGACAGGGGGGACACTGAAGCTTTCTTT.